These 2 T cell receptor beta chains came from one sample sequenced in a study of CD8+ T cells in alopecia areata. Cutaneous lymph nodes were pooled and cells sorted by CD4, CD8alpha, NKG2D, NKG2ACE and more. Extraction and reverse transcription of RNA yielded cDNA as the sequencing template. TCRdb keeps only in-frame clones here, not all; method: immunoSEQ multiplex PCR. The repertoire shows 290,000 or so clones, none seen only once; the top ten take more than 0.95%. Sequencing input: CD4+ T cells sorted from a lymph node. Receptor source: a C3H/HeJ mouse with alopecia areata. MHC haplotype: H2-k.

On this clone: The gene names given are mouse names. The read ends 4 residues shy of where the CDR3 ends; the end is completed using the germline J gene. Other DNA sequences in the same sample also yield this CDR3. The chain couples TRBV5 to TRBJ2-3, with a tentative D call TRBD2 (6 bases). V lost 0 bases, J lost 1 base, and 8 bases lay in between. Germline CDR1 LGHNA, CDR2 YNLKQL (reference sequence). The CDR3 contains 15 residues. CDR3 bases read: TGTGCCAGCAGCCAAGACCCTGGGGGTGCAGAA. This translates into CASSQDPGGAE. The full CDR3 is CASSQDPGGAETLYF.

Of note for this clone: Gene names are mouse gene names. CDR3 sequence: CASGTPNQDTQYF. CDR3 DNA, as far as it was read: TGTGCCAGCGGGACTCCTAACCAAGAC. J is TRBJ2-5 and V is TRBV13-1; D possibly corresponds to TRBD2 (6 bases). The CDR3 is cut off 4 residues early in the read; its end comes from the germline J gene. The CDR3 consists of 13 residues. Germline CDR1 NSHNY, CDR2 SYGAGN. Trimming took off 7 bases at V and 0 bases at J, with 9 bases between the two ends.